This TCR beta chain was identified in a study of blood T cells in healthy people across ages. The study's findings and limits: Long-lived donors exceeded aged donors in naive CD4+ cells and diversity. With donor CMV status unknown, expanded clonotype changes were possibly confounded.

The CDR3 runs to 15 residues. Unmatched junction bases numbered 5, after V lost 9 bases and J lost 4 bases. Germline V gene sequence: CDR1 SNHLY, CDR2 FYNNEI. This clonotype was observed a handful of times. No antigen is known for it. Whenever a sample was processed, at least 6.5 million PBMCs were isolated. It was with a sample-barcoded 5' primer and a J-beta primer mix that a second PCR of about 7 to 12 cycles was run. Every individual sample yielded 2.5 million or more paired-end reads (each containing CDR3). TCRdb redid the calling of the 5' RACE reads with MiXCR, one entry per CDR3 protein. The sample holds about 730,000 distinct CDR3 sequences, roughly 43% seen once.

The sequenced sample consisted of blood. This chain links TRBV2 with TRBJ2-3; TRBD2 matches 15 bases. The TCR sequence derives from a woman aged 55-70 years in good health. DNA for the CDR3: TGTGCCAGGCGGACTAGCGGGGGGGAGGCAGATACGCAGTATTTT. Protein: CARRTSGGEADTQYF.